This note documents a single T cell receptor (beta chain) sequence. Antigen specificity is unknown. The sample originates from a study of T cell clonotyping in hematopoietic cell transplantation. The study, taken as a whole, reports: Few recipient clonotypes overlapped donors; over 95% were de novo at given depth. No sorting was done, leaving CD4 and CD8 contributions mixed. Recipient TCR diversity dropped after transplant; expanded clonotypes rose from day 30 to 180.

Clones were read by immunoSEQ multiplex PCR, and TCRdb kept only the in-frame ones, dropping some. This table has around 28,000 clones, roughly 85% appearing once. Noted time point: recipient sample about 28 days before transplant, after cytoreduction. Recipients were bled about 28 days pretransplant and at posttransplant days 30, 100, 180. This receptor was obtained from a man aged 35 to 55 with acute myeloid leukemia. Some clones in this sample may be carry-over from other donors' samples. The starting material was peripheral blood mononuclear cells, obtained before stem cell transplant.

This chain's CDR3 is CASSRSGNYEQYF. The CDR3 region has the DNA TGTGCCAGCAGCCGCAGCGGGAATTACGAGCAGTACTTC. The chain carries TRBV7-6 and TRBJ2-7; 7 nucleotides line up with TRBD2. V lost 5 bases to trimming and J lost 4 bases; unmatched junction nucleotides: 5. This CDR3 contains 13 residues. Germline lookup yields CDR1 SGHVS and CDR2 FNYEAQ.